A single sample is the source of the 14 T cell receptor beta chains below, sequenced in a study of shared clonotypes between healthy human individuals. This table comes from immunoSEQ multiplex PCR, and its TCRdb copy is limited to in-frame clones, with some not included. The sample includes about 640,000 clones, approximately 79% of them seen just once. Sequencing used memory CD4+ T cells sorted from blood. Subset in this sample: CD45RA-negative fraction. These receptor sequences come from a woman in her twenties or thirties in good health.

The rearrangement links TRBV5-1 to TRBJ2-3; no reliable D call. This CDR3 comprises 13 residues. V was clipped by 2 bases and J by 6 bases, with 10 bases between them. Germline V lookup: CDR1 SGHRS, CDR2 YFSETQ. The CDR3 nucleotides read TGCGCCAGCAGCTTCTACAAATGGGATACGCAGTATTTT. Its protein product is CASSFYKWDTQYF. The entire variable domain, with the rest obtained from reference TRBV5-1 and TRBJ2-3, is as follows: KAGVTQTPRYLIKTRGQQVTLSCSPISGHRSVSWYQQTPGQGLQFLFEYFSETQRNKGNFPGRFSGRQFSNSRSEMNVSTLELGDSALYLCASSFYKWDTQYFGPGTRLTVL.

V gene TRBV28 combines with J gene TRBJ1-2; possible D gene TRBD1, 5 bases. Per the germline V gene, CDR1 is MDHEN and CDR2 is SYDVKM. V dropped 6 bases and J dropped 5 bases, with 10 bases sitting between them. The CDR3 sequence is 12 residues long. DNA of the CDR3: TGTGCCAGCAGCCTACAGGAATATGGCTACACCTTC. Protein: CASSLQEYGYTF.

This clone came up a few times. The gene calls are TRBV7-6 and TRBJ2-2, with TRBD1 matching over 9 bases. Germline loops: CDR1 SGHVS, CDR2 FNYEAQ. This CDR3 comprises 15 residues. V was clipped by 5 bases and J by 3 bases; unmatched bases: 4. For the CDR3, the DNA is TGTGCCAGCAGCCCCGGGACAGGGTACACCGGGGAGCTGTTTTTT. This gives the protein CASSPGTGYTGELFF. The full variable domain, completed using reference TRBV7-6 and TRBJ2-2, is GAGVSQSPRYKVTKRGQDVALRCDPISGHVSLYWYRQALGQGPEFLTYFNYEAQQDKSGLPNDRFSAERPEGSISTLTIQRTEQRDSAMYRCASSPGTGYTGELFFGEGSRLTVL.

The rearrangement links TRBV19 to TRBJ1-2; D remains unclear. V shed 6 bases and J shed 1 base, with 9 bases lying between them. Germline V gene sequence: CDR1 LNHDA, CDR2 SQIVND (reference sequence). The length of the CDR3 is 13 residues. CDR3 sequence (DNA): TGTGCCAGTAGCCCGCTGCGTAACTATGGCTACACCTTC. This encodes CASSPLRNYGYTF.

This clone has a handful of counts. The rearrangement links TRBV18 to TRBJ2-6, with a tentative D call TRBD1 (6 bases). V lost 1 base and J 2 bases, leaving 24 bases between the germline ends. Germline loops: CDR1 KGHSH, CDR2 LQKENI. The CDR3 runs 21 residues. This CDR3 reads CASSPLGTSSRGGAGANVLTF. CDR3 nucleotides: TGTGCCAGCTCACCACTGGGAACTTCGAGCCGAGGGGGAGCTGGGGCCAACGTCCTGACTTTC.

DNA for the CDR3: TGTGCCAGCAGTGTTACCCCTAGCACAGATACGCAGTATTTT. Translation gives CASSVTPSTDTQYF. This chain joins TRBV6-4 and TRBJ2-3; no reliable D call. V was shortened by 4 bases and J by 0 bases, with 8 bases between the two germline ends. Germline-derived CDR1 and CDR2 are MRHNA and SNTAGT. The CDR3 loop spans 14 amino acids.

The chain is built from TRBV30 and TRBJ2-1; 11 bases line up with TRBD2. Germline V gene sequence: CDR1 GTSNPN, CDR2 SVGIG (reference sequence). The CDR3 is made up of 15 amino acids. V lost 2 bases and J lost 6; bases outside the gene matches: 6. In nucleotides, the CDR3 is TGTGCCTGGAGTCTTCAGCTAGCGGGAGGCAATGAGCAGTTCTTC. Residues: CAWSLQLAGGNEQFF.

This clone has at least ten counts. CDR3 region: CASSRIWGQGRINTEAFF. The CDR3 DNA sequence: TGTGCCAGCAGCCGGATATGGGGACAGGGCCGGATAAACACTGAAGCTTTCTTT. This chain connects TRBV7-8 to TRBJ1-1; 9 bases map to TRBD1. This CDR3 has 18 amino acids. CDR1 is SGHVS, CDR2 FQNEAQ, per germline. After removal of 5 bases from V and 2 bases from J, the junction contained 15 bases not matched to a gene.

The chain is built from TRBV2 and TRBJ2-7; a weak D match, TRBD2 (5 bases). Trimming shortened V by 7 bases and J by 3 bases, and 7 bases separated the two germline ends. This CDR3 contains 11 residues. Germline V gene data show CDR1 as SNHLY and CDR2 as FYNNEI. The CDR3, as DNA: TGTGCCAGCAACGGGAACTACGAGCAGTACTTC. Residues: CASNGNYEQYF.

The V gene is TRBV7-8, the J gene TRBJ1-2; 10 bases map to TRBD1. The CDR3 sequence is 14 residues long. V gave up 6 bases and J gave up 8 bases; unmatched junction bases: 9. Per the germline V gene, CDR1 is SGHVS and CDR2 is FQNEAQ. The CDR3 protein is CASRARDRGGGYTF. CDR3 sequence (DNA): TGTGCCAGCAGGGCCAGGGACAGGGGAGGCGGCTACACCTTC.

The gene calls are TRBV5-1 and TRBJ2-6, with 9 bases matching TRBD1. J lost 1 base, V lost 3 bases, and 5 bases had no gene match. CDR3 size: 17 residues. Germline lookup yields CDR1 SGHRS and CDR2 YFSETQ. CDR3 region: CASSSGQGTSGANVLTF. CDR3 DNA: TGCGCCAGCAGCTCTGGACAGGGGACGTCTGGGGCCAACGTCCTGACTTTC.

The chain uses TRBV28 and TRBJ2-1, with TRBD2 matching over 10 bases. This CDR3 has 16 residues. The germline V gene has CDR1 MDHEN and CDR2 SYDVKM. The J segment lost 9 bases and the V segment lost 8 bases, leaving 16 bases of the junction unmatched. This chain's CDR3 is CASGTLAGVAPGEQFF. CDR3 DNA sequence: TGTGCCAGCGGCACCCTAGCGGGAGTGGCCCCCGGTGAGCAGTTCTTC.

The chain carries TRBV9 and TRBJ2-1, with TRBD2 identical over 9 bases. The CDR3 contains 15 residues. The J segment lost 8 bases and the V segment lost 4 bases, leaving 10 bases of the junction unmatched. CDR1 is SGDLS and CDR2 is YYNGEE in the germline V gene. CDR3 in amino acids: CASSISGSGEDEQFF. In nucleotides, the CDR3 is TGTGCCAGCAGCATTAGCGGGAGCGGGGAAGATGAGCAGTTCTTC.

The CDR3 loop reads CASRGLAYEQYF. The CDR3 coding sequence is TGTGCCAGCAGGGGACTTGCCTACGAGCAGTACTTC. This sequence joins TRBV18 and TRBJ2-7, with D tentatively TRBD2 (6 bases). Germline V gene lookup returns CDR1 KGHSH and CDR2 LQKENI. V lost 8 bases to trimming and J lost 2 bases, with 10 bases between them. There are 12 residues in the CDR3.